The clone carrying this T cell receptor (beta chain) was observed many times. Its antigen remains unknown. This specimen comes from a study of CD8 T cells in ankylosing spondylitis. Notes on the study in general: Relatively scarce in peripheral blood, disease-linked clones were CD8+. In ankylosing spondylitis blood, a motif of eight highly homologous TCR beta variants appeared characteristic. Clones tied to disease were said to be significantly enriched in matched ankylosing spondylitis synovial fluid.

Germline CDR1 reads MDHEN; CDR2 reads SYDVKM. The CDR3 has 14 residues. V gave up 4 bases and J gave up 4 bases, with 12 bases separating them. MiXCR was run by TCRdb on the 5' RACE reads, yielding one entry per CDR3 protein. The table lists some 130,000 distinct CDR3 sequences, 7% to 8% of them singletons. The receptor was derived from a female donor with ankylosing spondylitis or in good health (not recorded which). The sequenced material came from blood, either unsorted or a sorted T cell fraction (not recorded which). This chain connects TRBV28 to TRBJ2-3; D call uncertain. CDR3 nucleotide sequence: TGTGCCAGCAGTTCACCCTATGGCGCAGATACGCAGTATTTT. Translation gives CASSSPYGADTQYF.